The 8 T cell receptor beta chains reported below all come from one sample, sequenced in a study of post-analysis software for immune sequencing data. Notes on the study in general: Included in a set of five TRBV segments more frequent in patients than controls were TRBV5-6, TRBV5-1 and TRBV20-1.

Presence of unique molecular identifiers characterized the TCR beta cDNA libraries. From the PCR reads, TCRdb called clonotypes with MiXCR, one entry per CDR3 protein. The data hold roughly 620,000 distinct CDR3 sequences, with about 40% observed a single time. These receptors are not linked to any known antigen. The specimen was blood. The receptors originated from a girl between 5 and 17 years old with multiple sclerosis.

The genes are TRBV28 and TRBJ1-1, with D perhaps matching TRBD1 (5 bases). The V end lost 3 bases, the J end lost 3 bases, and 14 bases lay between the germline ends. In germline, CDR1 is MDHEN, CDR2 SYDVKM. The CDR3 runs 15 residues. The CDR3 DNA is TGTGCCAGCAGTTTCGGGGGTGGGGGGGACACTGAAGCTTTCTTT. Its translation: CASSFGGGGDTEAFF.

This clonotype appeared a single time. The chain uses TRBV24-1 and TRBJ2-1, with D unresolved. V dropped 2 bases and J dropped 0 bases, with 16 bases sitting between them. The CDR3 length is 18 residues. Germline V gene sequence: CDR1 KGHDR, CDR2 SFDVKD. The CDR3 loop reads CATSDSIRLWSSYNEQFF. The CDR3 DNA reads TGTGCCACCAGTGATTCTATACGACTTTGGAGCTCCTACAATGAGCAGTTCTTC.

The chain recombines TRBV7-2 with TRBJ2-2; TRBD1 might be the D (5 bases). Trimming shortened V by 1 base and J by 7 bases, and 7 bases separated the two germline ends. CDR1 SGHTA and CDR2 FQGNSA come from the germline V gene. The CDR3 contains 13 residues. The CDR3 DNA reads as TGTGCCAGCAGCTTAGTAGGGGTCGGGGAGCTGTTTTTT. Protein product: CASSLVGVGELFF. Based on the CDR3 plus reference TRBV7-2 and TRBJ2-2, the full variable domain is GAGVSQSPSNKVTEKGKDVELRCDPISGHTALYWYRQSLGQGLEFLIYFQGNSAPDKSGLPSDRFSAERTGGSVSTLTIQRTQQEDSAVYLCASSLVGVGELFFGEGSRLTVL.

V is TRBV25-1 and J is TRBJ2-3, with D maybe TRBD2 (5 bases). Germline values: CDR1 MGHDK, CDR2 SYGVNS. The CDR3 has 15 residues. The V and J ends lost 2 bases and 5 bases respectively, with 14 bases between them. The CDR3 loop reads CASSENVVRGDTQYF. The CDR3 DNA is TGTGCCAGCAGTGAAAATGTGGTCCGGGGAGATACGCAGTATTTT.

This clonotype has just a few counts. The rearrangement uses TRBV6-2 or TRBV6-3 and TRBJ2-7; 9 bases match TRBD1. CDR3 length: 17 residues. CDR1 and CDR2 from the germline V gene are MNHEY and SVGEGT. The V segment lost 2 bases and the J segment 2 bases; nucleotides outside the gene matches: 10. The CDR3 region is CASSYLPDRGTPYEQYF. DNA of the CDR3: TGTGCCAGCAGTTACCTTCCAGACAGGGGGACCCCCTACGAGCAGTACTTC.

This clonotype was detected a few times. V usage is TRBV29-1 and J usage is TRBJ2-1; D not resolved. CDR3 length: 13 amino acids. In germline, CDR1 is SQVTM, CDR2 ANQGSEA. V was cut by 2 bases and J by 7 bases, with 12 bases left in between. The CDR3 sequence: CSVESASKNEQFF. The DNA for the CDR3 is TGCAGCGTTGAATCTGCAAGTAAGAATGAGCAGTTCTTC.

The V gene is TRBV20-1, the J gene TRBJ2-1; 7 bases map to TRBD2. The CDR3 totals 14 residues. CDR1 DFQATT and CDR2 SNEGSKA come from the germline V gene (reference sequence). The junction had 8 bases not matched to a gene; V was cut back by 2 bases and J by 7 bases. The CDR3 loop reads CSARTGGHGNEQFF. The CDR3 DNA reads as TGCAGTGCTAGAACGGGAGGTCACGGAAATGAGCAGTTCTTC.

Only a few counts were recorded for this clonotype. The genes are TRBV27 and TRBJ1-2; no definite D call. This CDR3 comprises 13 residues. Trimming stripped 9 bases from V and 2 bases from J, with 13 bases between. Per the germline V gene, CDR1 is MNHEY and CDR2 is SMNVEV (reference sequence). The CDR3 reads CASMSQANYGYTF. For the CDR3, the DNA is TGTGCCAGTATGTCCCAGGCCAACTATGGCTACACCTTC.